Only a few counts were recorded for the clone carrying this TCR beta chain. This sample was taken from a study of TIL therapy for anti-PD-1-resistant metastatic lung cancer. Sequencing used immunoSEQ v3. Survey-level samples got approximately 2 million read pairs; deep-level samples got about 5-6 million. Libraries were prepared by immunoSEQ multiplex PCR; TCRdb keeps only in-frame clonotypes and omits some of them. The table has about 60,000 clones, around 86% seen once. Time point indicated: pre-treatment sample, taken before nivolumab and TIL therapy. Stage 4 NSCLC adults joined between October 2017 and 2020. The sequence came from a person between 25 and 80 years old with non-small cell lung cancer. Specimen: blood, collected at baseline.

The CDR3 DNA is TGTGCCAGCAGTTCGGCTAGCGGGAGTAATGAGCAGTTCTTC. This codes for CASSSASGSNEQFF. The chain links TRBV28 to TRBJ2-1; TRBD2 agrees at 10 bases. CDR1 is MDHEN and CDR2 is SYDVKM in the germline V gene. This CDR3 region has 14 residues. The V gene end was trimmed by 4 bases and the J gene end by 7 bases; junction bases not matched to a gene: 4.